This is a list of T cell receptor beta chains from one sample in a study of technical replicates of blood from a handful of donors. Clones were read by immunoSEQ multiplex PCR, and TCRdb kept only the in-frame ones, dropping some. The sample includes tens of thousands of clones, about 96% of them seen just once. Specimen: T cells isolated from PBMCs. The source is a human donor in good health. Each CDR3 is given with its conserved first and last residue. D genes are given only for firm matches.

CDR3 length: 15; V gene: TRBV19; J gene: TRBJ2-5; D gene: TRBD1; CDR3 protein: CASSTHRGEQETQYF
CDR3 length: 12; V gene: TRBV27; J gene: TRBJ2-7; D gene: -; CDR3 protein: CASSFSGYEQYF
CDR3 length: 16; V gene: TRBV15; J gene: TRBJ2-1; D gene: -; CDR3 protein: CATSGQTKNSYNEQFF
CDR3 length: 14; V gene: TRBV18; J gene: TRBJ1-5; D gene: TRBD1; CDR3 protein: CASSPDRVNQPQHF
CDR3 length: 16; V gene: TRBV7-8; J gene: TRBJ2-7; D gene: -; CDR3 protein: CASSLGTRLSSYEQYF
CDR3 length: 15; V gene: TRBV21-1; J gene: TRBJ2-1; D gene: -; CDR3 protein: CASSKPGSGDNEQFF
CDR3 length: 14; V gene: TRBV10-3; J gene: TRBJ2-3; D gene: -; CDR3 protein: CAIPERSPTDTQYF
CDR3 length: 15; V gene: TRBV27; J gene: TRBJ2-7; D gene: TRBD1; CDR3 protein: CASSLRWGQEYEQYF
CDR3 length: 14; V gene: TRBV6-1; J gene: TRBJ2-7; D gene: -; CDR3 protein: CASEGGRESYEQYF
CDR3 length: 13; V gene: TRBV6-1; J gene: TRBJ1-1; D gene: TRBD1; CDR3 protein: CASSGQGSPEAFF
CDR3 length: 15; V gene: TRBV28; J gene: TRBJ1-1; D gene: -; CDR3 protein: CASSLFSVVNTEAFF
CDR3 length: 18; V gene: TRBV9; J gene: TRBJ2-7; D gene: TRBD1; CDR3 protein: CASSVRPSNRDRGYEQYF
CDR3 length: 14; V gene: TRBV7-2; J gene: TRBJ2-7; D gene: -; CDR3 protein: CASSLNGRTYEQYF
CDR3 length: 15; V gene: TRBV7-9; J gene: TRBJ1-4; D gene: -; CDR3 protein: CASSLNRDTNEKLFF
CDR3 length: 14; V gene: TRBV2; J gene: TRBJ1-2; D gene: -; CDR3 protein: CATLVAGRNYGYTF
CDR3 length: 12; V gene: TRBV29-1; J gene: TRBJ1-2; D gene: -; CDR3 protein: CSVEEAYYGYTF